This entry lists 7 T cell receptor beta chains sequenced from one sample in a study of T-cell reconstitution after alpha-beta-depleted transplantation in children (dated by TCRdb to about 2016). What the treatment or condition label conveys for this sample: allogeneic hematopoietic cell transplantation with graft depleted of TCRalphabeta T cells and CD19 B cells. Library generation was performed with PCR. TCRdb records Illumina HiSeq 2500 as the sequencer. Molecular barcoding was employed in the preparation of TCR libraries, with unique molecular identifiers being used to normalize TCRbeta repertoire quantification. TCRdb trimmed the raw reads at Q25, called clones with MiXCR and kept productive beta chains. Duplicate CDR3 protein sequences are folded into a single record with the most common DNA and genes. Present in this sample are about 130,000 distinct CDR3 sequences, around a tenth of which were seen just once. 20% to 30% of the sample comes from the top ten.

The sample here was PBMCs, mostly from graft donor cells, taken 180 days after TCRalphabeta/CD19-depleted stem cell transplant. These receptors all stem from a girl in the first two years of life who had a stem cell transplant for combined immunodeficiency, so the T cells may come from the graft donor.

The chain is built from TRBV20-1 and TRBJ1-5; no clear D gene. V was shortened by 3 bases and J by 4 bases, with 10 bases between the two germline ends. Per germline, CDR1 DFQATT and CDR2 SNEGSKA (reference sequence). The CDR3 has 13 residues. CDR3 loop: CSASGDWNQPQHF. CDR3 nucleotides: TGCAGTGCTAGCGGCGATTGGAATCAGCCCCAGCATTTT.

There are many counts of this clonotype. The J gene is TRBJ2-1, the V gene TRBV12-3 or TRBV12-4, with unresolved D. The CDR3 has 13 amino acids. The ends were cut back, 5 bases at V and 4 bases at J, with 9 bases in the middle. CDR3 amino acids: CASSPLIYNEQFF. As DNA, the CDR3 is TGTGCCAGCAGTCCCCTTATTTACAATGAGCAGTTCTTC.

The chain joins TRBV20-1 to TRBJ2-3; no definite D call. The CDR3 has 12 amino acids. Germline CDR1 is DFQATT and CDR2 is SNEGSKA (reference sequence). Trimming took 0 bases from V and 7 from J, leaving 8 bases between them. This CDR3 is CSARDMGYTQYF. In DNA form, the CDR3 reads TGCAGTGCTAGAGATATGGGTTATACGCAGTATTTT.

This clonotype was seen a handful of times. The chain employs TRBV18 and TRBJ2-1; D gene ambiguous. With 5 bases removed from V and 0 bases from J, the gap between germline ends came to 17 bases. This CDR3 has 17 residues. Looked up from germline, CDR1 is KGHSH and CDR2 is LQKENI. The CDR3 DNA follows: TGTGCCAGCTCAGGACGGGCAGGCCCTAGCTCCTACAATGAGCAGTTCTTC. Translating gives CASSGRAGPSSYNEQFF.

This chain uses TRBV18 with TRBJ2-7, with a weak D call TRBD2 (5 bases). CDR3 length: 14 residues. V dropped 0 bases and J dropped 1 base, with 7 bases sitting between them. Germline assignment: CDR1 KGHSH and CDR2 LQKENI. In DNA form, the CDR3 reads TGTGCCAGCTCACCACCGACGGGGTCCTACGAGCAGTACTTC. Its translation: CASSPPTGSYEQYF.

This chain links TRBV4-3 with TRBJ2-7; 10 bases agree with TRBD2. The CDR3 is 15 residues long. CDR1 and CDR2 from the germline V gene are LGHNA and YSLEER. V trimming: 1 base; J trimming: 2 bases; junction bases outside the gene matches: 2. The CDR3 here is CASSQGTSGAYEQYF. The CDR3 region has the DNA TGCGCCAGCAGCCAAGGGACTAGCGGAGCCTACGAGCAGTACTTC.

This clonotype was counted only a few times. The chain has TRBV5-5 and TRBJ1-2, with D perhaps matching TRBD1 (5 bases). Germline V gives CDR1 SGHKS, CDR2 YYEKEE (reference sequence). Deletions cut 2 bases from V and 1 base from J, with 9 bases between. The length of the CDR3 is 14 residues. This CDR3 reads CASSLRGGNYGYTF. CDR3 nucleotide sequence: TGTGCCAGCAGCTTAAGGGGTGGTAACTATGGCTACACCTTC.